The 29 T cell receptor beta chains listed next were all sequenced from one sample in a study of technical replicates of blood from a few donors. Using immunoSEQ multiplex PCR, the repertoire was profiled, and TCRdb retains in-frame clones only, with some absent. Here the sample spans approximately 95,000 clones, 85% to 95% being singletons. Sequenced material: T cells isolated from PBMCs. The receptors shown here come from a human donor in good health.

In its sample, this clone was seen once. The chain links TRBV6-1 to TRBJ2-2; D is perhaps TRBD1 (6 bases). V gave up 2 bases and J gave up 11 bases, with 12 bases separating them. This CDR3 is built from 13 residues. Germline CDR1 reads MNHNS; CDR2 reads SASEGT. CDR3 loop: CASSERGNFELFF. Written as DNA, the CDR3 is TGTGCCAGCAGTGAAAGGGGGAACTTTGAGCTGTTTTTT.

V usage is TRBV4-2 and J usage is TRBJ2-1; tentatively, D is TRBD2 (5 bases). Germline CDR1 is LGHNA and CDR2 is YNFKEQ. V was cut by 3 bases and J by 6 bases, with 12 bases left in between. The length of the CDR3 is 14 residues. The CDR3 loop is CASSHFLDFNEQFF. In DNA, the CDR3 is TGTGCCAGCAGCCACTTCCTGGACTTCAATGAGCAGTTCTTC.

The chain has TRBV10-3 and TRBJ1-2, with TRBD1 identical over 10 bases. CDR3 length: 12 amino acids. V gave up 8 bases and J gave up 4 bases; unmatched junction bases: 1. CDR1 and CDR2 from the germline V gene are ENHRY and SYGVKD. The chain's CDR3 is CAIGQGGYGYTF. For the CDR3, the DNA is TGTGCCATCGGACAGGGGGGCTATGGCTACACCTTC.

The V gene is TRBV6-4, the J gene TRBJ2-1; maybe TRBD2 (6 bases). CDR1 MRHNA and CDR2 SNTAGT come from the germline V gene. V lost 4 bases and J 6 bases, leaving 13 bases between the germline ends. This CDR3 region has 14 residues. CDR3 nucleotides: TGTGCCAGCAGTGTACGTCGGGAGAGCAATGAGCAGTTCTTC. Residues: CASSVRRESNEQFF.

The chain recombines TRBV27 with TRBJ1-2; D not certain. Trimming cost V 5 bases and J 8 bases, with 18 bases left between them. The CDR3 consists of 14 residues. From germline, CDR1 is MNHEY and CDR2 SMNVEV (reference sequence). Here the CDR3 reads CASSALSELRGYTF. DNA for the CDR3: TGTGCCAGCAGTGCCCTCAGCGAGCTACGGGGCTACACCTTC.

The chain uses TRBV4-2 and TRBJ2-5; perhaps TRBD1 as D (6 bases). Trimming stripped 4 bases from V and 5 bases from J, with 17 bases between. The CDR3 loop spans 15 amino acids. Looked up from germline, CDR1 is LGHNA and CDR2 is YNFKEQ. As DNA, the CDR3 is TGTGCCAGCAGCCTCCTTGACAGGCCAGGCGAGACCCAGTACTTC. Amino acids: CASSLLDRPGETQYF.

The chain recombines TRBV2 with TRBJ1-5, with 9 bases lining up with TRBD1. The V gene's germline CDR1 is SNHLY and CDR2 FYNNEI. V lost 6 bases to trimming and J lost 4 bases; unmatched junction nucleotides: 7. There are 15 residues in the CDR3. This CDR3 reads CASRRDRALNQPQHF. The CDR3 DNA follows: TGTGCCAGCAGGAGGGACAGGGCCCTGAATCAGCCCCAGCATTTT.

This chain joins TRBV30 and TRBJ1-1; no clear D gene. Trimming pared 5 bases from V and 0 bases from J, leaving 13 bases between. The CDR3 spans 14 residues. Per germline, CDR1 GTSNPN and CDR2 SVGIG (reference sequence). The CDR3 region has the DNA TGTGCCTGGGGCCGGAGGGCTCTGAACACTGAAGCTTTCTTT. It yields the protein CAWGRRALNTEAFF. Looking up the rest from reference TRBV30 and TRBJ1-1 gives the full variable domain: SQTIHQWPATLVQPVGSPLSLECTVEGTSNPNLYWYRQAAGRGLQLLFYSVGIGQISSEVPQNLSASRPQDRQFILSSKKLLLSDSGFYLCAWGRRALNTEAFFGQGTRLTVV.

This sequence joins TRBV11-2 and TRBJ1-3; D possibly corresponds to TRBD1 (6 bases). This CDR3 is 15 amino acids long. Trimming stripped 6 bases from V and 0 bases from J, with 12 bases between. Germline lookup yields CDR1 SGHAT and CDR2 FQNNGV. The CDR3 loop reads CASRSLQGSGNTIYF. Written as DNA, the CDR3 is TGTGCCAGCAGGAGTCTACAGGGCTCTGGAAACACCATATATTTT.

The chain joins TRBV4-1 to TRBJ2-3, with no clear D. CDR1 and CDR2 from the germline V gene are MGHRA and YSYEKL. This CDR3 region has 17 residues. Trimming left V 0 bases short and J 1 base short, with 14 bases between. The CDR3, as DNA: TGCGCCAGCAGCCAAGATAAGGCGACCCGGGGCACAGATACGCAGTATTTT. It encodes CASSQDKATRGTDTQYF.

This chain joins TRBV6-6 and TRBJ1-4; D unresolved. This CDR3 region has 16 residues. Trimming pared 0 bases from V and 8 bases from J, leaving 16 bases between. Per germline, CDR1 MNHNY and CDR2 SVGAGI (reference sequence). The CDR3 region has the DNA TGTGCCAGCAGTTACTCGAGGGAGGGATCGTTCGAAAAACTGTTTTTT. It is translated as CASSYSREGSFEKLFF.

The rearrangement links TRBV19 to TRBJ1-5, with 8 bases fitting TRBD1. The germline V gene has CDR1 LNHDA and CDR2 SQIVND (reference sequence). This CDR3 comprises 15 residues. Trimming took 5 bases from V and 5 from J; bases not matched to a gene: 8. Written as DNA, the CDR3 is TGTGCCAGTAGTGCCACAGGGGGGGTGGATCAGCCCCAGCATTTT. Protein product: CASSATGGVDQPQHF.

The chain links TRBV9 to TRBJ2-1, with 11 bases lining up with TRBD2. The CDR3 has 17 amino acids. The ends lost 3 bases at V and 3 bases at J; junction bases unmatched: 8. The germline V gene encodes CDR1 SGDLS and CDR2 YYNGEE. CDR3: CASSAEPGLAVYNEQFF. The DNA for the CDR3 is TGTGCCAGCAGCGCCGAACCGGGACTAGCGGTCTACAATGAGCAGTTCTTC.

This clone is a singleton in its sample. The chain employs TRBV6-5 and TRBJ2-1, with D perhaps matching TRBD1 (6 bases). The germline gives CDR1 MNHEY, CDR2 SVGAGI. V lost 0 bases and J 9 bases, leaving 9 bases between the germline ends. This CDR3 region has 13 residues. The CDR3 DNA is TGTGCCAGCAGTTACTCGACCAGGGGTGAGCAGTTCTTC. It encodes CASSYSTRGEQFF.

V and J are TRBV14 and TRBJ1-2; 9 bases match TRBD1. Germline V gives CDR1 SGHDN, CDR2 FVKESK. With 4 bases clipped from V and 6 bases from J, the junction kept 6 bases outside the gene matches. This CDR3 is 14 amino acids long. This CDR3 is CASSPGTGFDGYTF. DNA of the CDR3: TGTGCCAGCAGCCCCGGGACAGGGTTTGATGGCTACACCTTC.

The chain uses TRBV11-3 and TRBJ1-2; 7 nucleotides line up with TRBD1. The CDR3 runs to 16 residues. Germline CDR1 reads SGHNT; CDR2 reads YENEEA. The ends lost 5 bases at V and 3 bases at J; junction bases unmatched: 12. CDR3 residues: CASSNAIRDSYYGYTF. CDR3 sequence (DNA): TGTGCCAGCAGCAATGCGATACGGGACAGCTACTATGGCTACACCTTC.

The chain employs TRBV2 and TRBJ2-1; D may be TRBD1 (6 bases). CDR3 length: 19 amino acids. V shed 6 bases and J shed 4 bases, with 28 bases lying between them. Per the germline V gene, CDR1 is SNHLY and CDR2 is FYNNEI. CDR3 DNA: TGTGCCAGCAGGGCAGGGCGAAACCTCCTCAGGGGCCAATACAATGAGCAGTTCTTC. Its translation is CASRAGRNLLRGQYNEQFF.

The CDR3 DNA sequence: TGTGCCAGCAGACAGGGGGCGGCTTTCTTT. Translation: CASRQGAAFF. The rearrangement uses TRBV2 and TRBJ1-1; 9 bases align to TRBD1. This CDR3 is 10 amino acids long. V gave up 6 bases and J gave up 11 bases; unmatched junction bases: 1. Per germline, CDR1 SNHLY and CDR2 FYNNEI.

The V call is TRBV15, the J call TRBJ2-7; D perhaps matches TRBD2 (7 bases). The V gene's germline CDR1 is LNHNV and CDR2 YYDKDF (reference sequence). This CDR3 has 13 amino acids. V shed 8 bases and J shed 5 bases, with 16 bases lying between them. The CDR3 bases are TGTGCCACCGCCTGGGGAGGGGGGAACGAGCAGTACTTC. Translating gives CATAWGGGNEQYF.

This clone was seen just once. The chain links TRBV11-2 to TRBJ1-4; the D is unclear. The CDR3 is 15 residues long. CDR1 and CDR2 from the germline V gene are SGHAT and FQNNGV. The V gene lost 6 bases and the J gene lost 0 bases, with 11 bases spanning the gap. The DNA of the CDR3 is TGTGCCAGCAGTGCAACGAGAGCAACTAATGAAAAACTGTTTTTT. Translation: CASSATRATNEKLFF.

V gene TRBV6-5 combines with J gene TRBJ2-5; 7 nucleotides align to TRBD1. This CDR3 contains 16 residues. Germline V gene lookup returns CDR1 MNHEY and CDR2 SVGAGI. V lost 2 bases to trimming and J lost 3 bases; unmatched junction nucleotides: 9. CDR3 in amino acids: CASSYGSSGTEETQYF. CDR3 DNA sequence: TGTGCCAGCAGTTACGGAAGTTCCGGGACAGAAGAGACCCAGTACTTC.

The chain couples TRBV7-2 to TRBJ2-1; TRBD2 agrees at 16 bases. Germline CDR1 reads SGHTA; CDR2 reads FQGNSA. Losses at the gene ends were 5 bases for V and 0 bases for J; bases not matched to a gene: 1. The CDR3 extends over 17 amino acids. CDR3 in amino acids: CASSGTSGRDSYNEQFF. CDR3 nucleotides: TGTGCCAGCAGCGGGACTAGCGGGAGGGACTCCTACAATGAGCAGTTCTTC.

V gene TRBV11-2 combines with J gene TRBJ2-7, with 11 bases lining up with TRBD2. V shed 2 bases and J 7 bases; nucleotides not matched to a gene: 13. The length of the CDR3 is 17 residues. Looked up from germline, CDR1 is SGHAT and CDR2 is FQNNGV. The CDR3 nucleotides read TGTGCCAGCAGCTTACTACCCATAGCGGGAGGGGTAAGGGAGCAGTACTTC. It specifies CASSLLPIAGGVREQYF.

The chain combines TRBV19 with TRBJ2-7, with 9 bases fitting TRBD1. From germline, CDR1 is LNHDA and CDR2 SQIVND (reference sequence). Trimming took 6 bases from V and 5 from J; bases not matched to a gene: 5. The CDR3 contains 13 residues. The CDR3 DNA reads TGTGCCAGTAGGAAACAGGGGGCCCACGAGCAGTACTTC. Translated, it gives CASRKQGAHEQYF.

The genes are TRBV5-4 and TRBJ2-1, with D possibly being TRBD1 (5 bases). Germline V CDR1 and CDR2: SGHNT, YYREEE (reference sequence). This CDR3 is 15 amino acids long. Trimming removed 2 bases at V and 5 bases at J, with 14 bases between. The CDR3, as DNA: TGTGCCAGCAGCTTTGGGCAGGGATGGGACAATGAGCAGTTCTTC. Amino acid sequence: CASSFGQGWDNEQFF.

The chain carries TRBV28 and TRBJ1-1, with a weak D call TRBD1 (6 bases). The V and J ends lost 8 bases and 8 bases respectively, with 15 bases between them. CDR1 MDHEN and CDR2 SYDVKM come from the germline V gene. This CDR3 contains 12 residues. Here the CDR3 reads CASGYRDIEAFF. CDR3 sequence (DNA): TGTGCCAGCGGTTACCGGGACATCGAAGCTTTCTTT.

The chain carries TRBV10-1 and TRBJ2-4; possibly TRBD2 for D (5 bases). This CDR3 comprises 14 residues. The germline CDR1 and CDR2 sequences are WNHNN and SYGVQD (reference sequence). The ends were cut back, 3 bases at V and 8 bases at J, with 14 bases in the middle. The DNA of the CDR3 is TGCGCCAGCAGTGACAACTCTGGAGGAGACATTCAGTACTTC. Translated: CASSDNSGGDIQYF.

The chain recombines TRBV10-3 with TRBJ1-5; no clear D gene. V gave up 1 base and J gave up 2 bases, with 15 bases separating them. The CDR3 has 17 amino acids. From germline, CDR1 is ENHRY and CDR2 SYGVKD. The CDR3 loop reads CAISELQVGFGNQPQHF. The CDR3 DNA reads as TGTGCCATCAGTGAGTTGCAGGTGGGCTTTGGCAATCAGCCCCAGCATTTT.

The rearrangement links TRBV27 to TRBJ2-7; 7 bases match TRBD1. Unmatched junction bases numbered 13, after V lost 6 bases and J lost 2 bases. The CDR3 runs to 16 residues. Germline V lookup: CDR1 MNHEY, CDR2 SMNVEV (reference sequence). CDR3 coding DNA: TGTGCCAGCAGCCCGAGTTGGGGGACAGAACCCTACGAGCAGTACTTC. As protein: CASSPSWGTEPYEQYF.